Following are 26 T cell receptor beta chains from one sample sequenced in a study of CD8+ T cells in alopecia areata. Extracted from the samples, RNA was reverse transcribed into cDNA to serve as the sequencing template. Profiled with immunoSEQ multiplex PCR; TCRdb holds only in-frame clones, not every one. Of about 180,000 clones listed, around 58% were seen once; the top ten hold 16%. Treatment meaning: oral pan-JAK inhibitor, 5-10 mg twice daily. Sequencing was performed on CD4+ T cells sorted from blood, taken at approximately week 61, from a patient treated with tofacitinib. These TCRs come from a human donor with alopecia areata.

The CDR3 spells CASSLLGDSKNTEAFF. CDR3 DNA: TGTGCCAGCAGCTTGTTGGGGGACAGCAAAAACACTGAAGCTTTCTTT. The chain is built from TRBV5-5 and TRBJ1-1, with 7 bases lining up with TRBD1. This CDR3 spans 16 amino acids. Germline assignment: CDR1 SGHKS and CDR2 YYEKEE (reference sequence). J lost 2 bases, V lost 1 base, and 8 bases had no gene match.

This clone showed up just once. The J gene is TRBJ1-2, the V gene TRBV29-1; tentatively, D is TRBD1 (6 bases). Germline CDR1 SQVTM, CDR2 ANQGSEA. V gave up 5 bases and J gave up 7 bases, with 23 bases separating them. The CDR3 sequence is 15 residues long. The CDR3 DNA follows: TGCAGCGTTTCCCGAGGAGACAGGAAAGGTGGTGGCTACACCTTC. Its translation: CSVSRGDRKGGGYTF.

The chain couples TRBV7-2 to TRBJ1-2; perhaps TRBD1 as D (5 bases). Germline loops: CDR1 SGHTA, CDR2 FQGNSA. Trimming left V 6 bases short and J 6 bases short, with 14 bases between. This CDR3 spans 13 amino acids. CDR3 bases: TGTGCCAGCAGTTCCGGGGCTTGGGATGGCTACACCTTC. Translation gives CASSSGAWDGYTF. The full variable domain, completed using reference TRBV7-2 and TRBJ1-2, is GAGVSQSPSNKVTEKGKDVELRCDPISGHTALYWYRQSLGQGLEFLIYFQGNSAPDKSGLPSDRFSAERTGGSVSTLTIQRTQQEDSAVYLCASSSGAWDGYTFGSGTRLTVV.

The rearrangement links TRBV21-1 to TRBJ2-7; no DNA check was done on the table's D call, TRBD2. TRBV21-1 is tagged as a pseudogene. The CDR3 runs to 18 residues. CDR3 amino acids: CASSKALGVCRSNCEQYF. The CDR3 DNA follows: TGTGCCAGCAGCAAAGCGCTCGGGGTCTGCCGGTCGAACTGCGAGCAGTACTTC.

This clone was detected a few times. The same CDR3 can be traced to other DNA sequences in this sample. The rearrangement links TRBV5-1 to TRBJ2-7, with unresolved D. The CDR3 sequence is 11 residues long. V was clipped by 0 bases and J by 3 bases, with 1 base between them. CDR1 SGHRS and CDR2 YFSETQ come from the germline V gene. CDR3 bases: TGCGCCAGCAGCTTGGACTACGAGCAGTACTTC. Translating gives CASSLDYEQYF.

This clone was detected a few times. This chain connects TRBV4-1 to TRBJ2-5; no definite D call. The CDR3 is 13 residues long. Germline values: CDR1 MGHRA, CDR2 YSYEKL. The ends were cut back, 3 bases at V and 1 base at J, with 6 bases in the middle. CDR3 nucleotides: TGCGCCAGCAGCCAGCATGGCCAAGAGACCCAGTACTTC. Translation gives CASSQHGQETQYF.

This clone was seen a handful of times. V and J are TRBV7-2 and TRBJ1-6; perhaps TRBD1 as D (5 bases). The V end was cut by 5 bases, the J end by 1 base, with 15 bases between. CDR3 size: 17 residues. Germline loops: CDR1 SGHTA, CDR2 FQGNSA. The CDR3 protein is CASSPGGAGSYNSPLHF. The DNA of the CDR3 is TGTGCCAGCAGCCCCGGGGGAGCCGGTTCCTATAATTCACCCCTCCACTTT.

J is TRBJ2-3 and V is TRBV4-1; 7 nucleotides line up with TRBD2. CDR1 and CDR2 from the germline V gene are MGHRA and YSYEKL. The CDR3 is 14 residues long. The J segment lost 4 bases and the V segment lost 5 bases, leaving 6 bases of the junction unmatched. The CDR3 bases are TGCGCCAGCAGCTCCGCCCGGGGGGCAGATACGCAGTATTTT. This gives the protein CASSSARGADTQYF.

This clone was picked up one time. The V call is TRBV7-9, the J call TRBJ1-1, with 7 bases aligning to TRBD1. The J segment lost 8 bases and the V segment lost 7 bases, leaving 13 bases of the junction unmatched. The CDR3 contains 14 residues. Germline lookup yields CDR1 SEHNR and CDR2 FQNEAQ (reference sequence). The CDR3 loop reads CASTETGLRLEAFF. CDR3 nucleotides: TGTGCCAGCACTGAGACAGGGTTAAGGTTAGAAGCTTTCTTT.

V usage is TRBV25-1 and J usage is TRBJ1-2, with 7 bases that match TRBD1. The CDR3 is 14 residues long. Germline assignment: CDR1 MGHDK and CDR2 SYGVNS. The V and J ends lost 6 bases and 2 bases, in that order; junction bases with no gene match: 6. As DNA, the CDR3 is TGTGCCAGCAGCGGTCCGGGACAGAACTATGGCTACACCTTC. It translates to CASSGPGQNYGYTF.

The chain recombines TRBV30 with TRBJ1-5, with D perhaps matching TRBD1 (6 bases). CDR3 size: 13 residues. Germline V gives CDR1 GTSNPN, CDR2 SVGIG (reference sequence). Trimming shortened V by 4 bases and J by 6 bases, and 13 bases separated the two germline ends. The CDR3 DNA follows: TGTGCCTGGACCCGGGGGGGGCGTCAGCCCCAGCATTTT. Protein: CAWTRGGRQPQHF.

This clone was detected only a few times. This chain connects TRBV30 to TRBJ1-1; D gene uncertain. V was cut by 6 bases and J by 0 bases, with 11 bases left in between. Germline-derived CDR1 and CDR2 are GTSNPN and SVGIG (reference sequence). The CDR3 runs 13 residues. This CDR3 is CACRPSVNTEAFF. CDR3 nucleotide sequence: TGTGCCTGTCGTCCGAGCGTGAACACTGAAGCTTTCTTT.

The gene calls are TRBV7-9 and TRBJ1-4, with D unresolved. This CDR3 has 16 residues. Germline loops: CDR1 SEHNR, CDR2 FQNEAQ (reference sequence). V dropped 4 bases and J dropped 0 bases, with 12 bases sitting between them. In nucleotides, the CDR3 is TGTGCCAGCAGCTCCGACGGAAGAGCAACTAATGAAAAACTGTTTTTT. Amino acid sequence: CASSSDGRATNEKLFF. The variable domain in full, with the rest retrieved from reference TRBV7-9 and TRBJ1-4, is DTGVSQNPRHKITKRGQNVTFRCDPISEHNRLYWYRQTLGQGPEFLTYFQNEAQLEKSRLLSDRFSAERPKGSFSTLEIQRTEQGDSAMYLCASSSDGRATNEKLFFGSGTQLSVL.

The chain carries TRBV2 and TRBJ1-1, with D unresolved. The ends were cut back, 4 bases at V and 1 base at J, with 10 bases in the middle. Germline V CDR1 and CDR2: SNHLY, FYNNEI. There are 14 residues in the CDR3. The CDR3 spells CASSAGPTNTEAFF. The CDR3 DNA reads TGTGCCAGCAGTGCTGGACCGACGAACACTGAAGCTTTCTTT.

In this sample, this clone turned up many times. This sequence joins TRBV11-2 and TRBJ2-1; 9 nucleotides align to TRBD2. The CDR3 has 15 residues. Losses at the gene ends were 5 bases for V and 2 bases for J; bases not matched to a gene: 4. Germline-derived CDR1 and CDR2 are SGHAT and FQNNGV. This CDR3 reads CASSPRGGAYNEQFF. In DNA form, the CDR3 reads TGTGCCAGCAGCCCCCGCGGGGGGGCCTACAATGAGCAGTTCTTC.

The chain couples TRBV12-5 to TRBJ1-5; D gene unclear. The CDR3 extends over 13 amino acids. CDR1 LGHNT and CDR2 FRNRAP come from the germline V gene. The V end was cut by 4 bases, the J end by 8 bases, with 12 bases between. Here the CDR3 reads CASGSPGRKPQHF. The CDR3 coding sequence is TGTGCTAGTGGTTCGCCTGGTAGAAAGCCCCAGCATTTT.

The chain recombines TRBV19 with TRBJ1-1; D ambiguous. V was shortened by 8 bases and J by 0 bases, with 10 bases between the two germline ends. The CDR3 runs to 13 residues. Germline assignment: CDR1 LNHDA and CDR2 SQIVND (reference sequence). CDR3 sequence reads: CASGRLVNTEAFF. The CDR3 nucleotides are TGTGCCAGTGGAAGGCTGGTGAACACTGAAGCTTTCTTT.

In its sample, this clone was seen many times. The chain carries TRBV5-1 and TRBJ2-3; D remains unclear. Germline-derived CDR1 and CDR2 are SGHRS and YFSETQ. Trimming took off 1 base at V and 3 bases at J, with 12 bases between the two ends. The CDR3 is 15 residues long. CDR3 in DNA: TGCGCCAGCAGCTTGCTCGGCACCCGGACAGATACGCAGTATTTT. It is translated as CASSLLGTRTDTQYF.

This clone was observed a handful of times. V gene TRBV13 combines with J gene TRBJ2-5; D is ambiguous. Germline V gene data show CDR1 as PRHDT and CDR2 as FYEKMQ (reference sequence). V lost 5 bases to trimming and J lost 7 bases, with 17 bases between them. This CDR3 is built from 14 residues. DNA for the CDR3: TGTGCCAGCAGCCCGAGGTCAGCCATAGGGACCCAGTACTTC. The encoded protein is CASSPRSAIGTQYF.

The CDR3, as DNA: TGTGCCTGGATGGGCAGGGGGCTAAATTCAGCACCCCTCCACTTT. Protein: CAWMGRGLNSAPLHF. J is TRBJ1-6 and V is TRBV30; TRBD1 agrees at 8 bases. V shed 4 bases and J 11 bases; nucleotides not matched to a gene: 13. Germline V lookup: CDR1 GTSNPN, CDR2 SVGIG (reference sequence). The CDR3 sequence is 15 residues long.

The J gene is TRBJ1-1, the V gene TRBV7-6; D is unclear. Germline lookup yields CDR1 SGHVS and CDR2 FNYEAQ. This CDR3 is 16 amino acids long. V gave up 5 bases and J gave up 3 bases, with 19 bases separating them. In DNA, the CDR3 is TGTGCCAGCAGCCCGATGTCTGTACCCGGCGACACTGAAGCTTTCTTT. Translating it yields CASSPMSVPGDTEAFF.

V and J are TRBV29-1 and TRBJ1-1, with D unclear. V lost 3 bases, J lost 2 bases, and 7 bases lay in between. This CDR3 region has 12 residues. The germline gives CDR1 SQVTM, CDR2 ANQGSEA. The DNA for the CDR3 is TGCAGCGTTGATTTAGATAACACTGAAGCTTTCTTT. It codes for CSVDLDNTEAFF.

The chain uses TRBV28 and TRBJ2-7, with TRBD2 as a possible D gene (5 bases). CDR1 is MDHEN and CDR2 is SYDVKM in the germline V gene. CDR3 length: 12 residues. Trimming pared 10 bases from V and 6 bases from J, leaving 16 bases between. CDR3 sequence: CATRRGTGEQYF. CDR3 in DNA: TGTGCCACCCGCCGGGGAACGGGCGAGCAGTACTTC.

The rearrangement uses TRBV15 and TRBJ2-3; no firm D call. Per the germline V gene, CDR1 is LNHNV and CDR2 is YYDKDF (reference sequence). V was shortened by 1 base and J by 5 bases, with 4 bases between the two germline ends. This CDR3 is built from 12 residues. The CDR3 spells CATSRALDTQYF. The CDR3 coding sequence is TGTGCCACCAGCAGAGCACTAGATACGCAGTATTTT.

Written as DNA, the CDR3 is TGTGCCAGCAGCTTACTGAGTGTGGGGAGCTCCTATAATTCACCCCTCCACTTT. Amino acid sequence: CASSLLSVGSSYNSPLHF. The chain employs TRBV7-9 and TRBJ1-6; D gene unclear. CDR3 length: 18 amino acids. Trimming pared 2 bases from V and 0 bases from J, leaving 14 bases between. CDR1 is SEHNR, CDR2 FQNEAQ, per germline (reference sequence).

V usage is TRBV6-5 and J usage is TRBJ1-2; D not certain. V lost 6 bases to trimming and J lost 6 bases, with 11 bases between them. CDR3 size: 12 residues. Germline V gene data show CDR1 as MNHEY and CDR2 as SVGAGI. Written as DNA, the CDR3 is TGTGCCAGCAGCGAGCTAGGGAATGGCTACACCTTC. It specifies CASSELGNGYTF.